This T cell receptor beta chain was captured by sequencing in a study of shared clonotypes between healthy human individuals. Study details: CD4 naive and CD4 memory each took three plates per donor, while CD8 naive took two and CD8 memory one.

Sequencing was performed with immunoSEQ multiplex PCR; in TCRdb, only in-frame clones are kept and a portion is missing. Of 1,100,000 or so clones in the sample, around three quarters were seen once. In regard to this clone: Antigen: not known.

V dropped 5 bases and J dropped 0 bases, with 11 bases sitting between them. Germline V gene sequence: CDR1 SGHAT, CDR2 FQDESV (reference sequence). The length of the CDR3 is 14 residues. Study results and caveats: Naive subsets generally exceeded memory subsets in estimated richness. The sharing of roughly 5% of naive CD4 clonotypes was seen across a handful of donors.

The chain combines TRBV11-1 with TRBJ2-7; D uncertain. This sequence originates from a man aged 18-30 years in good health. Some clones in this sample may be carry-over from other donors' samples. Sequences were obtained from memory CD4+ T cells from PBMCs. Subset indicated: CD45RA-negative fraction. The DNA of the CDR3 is TGTGCCAGCAGCCGCGGATTCAGCTCCTACGAGCAGTACTTC. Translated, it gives CASSRGFSSYEQYF.